This is a list of T cell receptor beta chains from one sample in a study of radiation and T cells in renal cell carcinoma. Data came from immunoSEQ multiplex PCR; TCRdb stores just in-frame clones and leaves some out. The sample includes about 130,000 clones, 65% to 85% of them seen just once. The material sequenced was blood, taken from a patient whose treatment included radiotherapy and nephrectomy. Receptors were obtained from a man aged 50-60 years with renal cell carcinoma. The CDR3 runs from the conserved cysteine through the conserved F or W.

v_gene: TRBV27; j_gene: TRBJ2-7; len: 15; CDR3aa: CASSFSRSTGGEQYF
v_gene: TRBV30; j_gene: TRBJ1-1; len: 11; CDR3aa: CVSEDGAEAFF
v_gene: TRBV14; j_gene: TRBJ2-7; len: 12; CDR3aa: CASSRNSYEQYF
v_gene: TRBV6-1; j_gene: TRBJ2-5; len: 18; CDR3aa: CASSEPSGQGGLMETQYF
v_gene: TRBV9; j_gene: TRBJ2-3; len: 13; CDR3aa: CASSVRVPDTQYF
v_gene: TRBV7-6; j_gene: TRBJ2-1; len: 15; CDR3aa: CASSLEGQGMGEQFF
v_gene: TRBV6-5; j_gene: TRBJ1-2; len: 16; CDR3aa: CASSYTRTGGSYGYTF
v_gene: TRBV6-6; j_gene: TRBJ2-2; len: 15; CDR3aa: CASIELGISTGELFF
v_gene: TRBV27; j_gene: TRBJ2-1; len: 16; CDR3aa: CASSLLGLAELGEQFF
v_gene: TRBV7-2; j_gene: TRBJ2-6; len: 17; CDR3aa: CASSSGTGSSGANVLTF
v_gene: TRBV9; j_gene: TRBJ1-3; len: 15; CDR3aa: CASSVSGNSGNTIYF
v_gene: TRBV28; j_gene: TRBJ2-5; len: 11; CDR3aa: CASSLAETQYF
v_gene: TRBV7-9; j_gene: TRBJ2-2; len: 13; CDR3aa: CASSPEGGWELFF
v_gene: TRBV9; j_gene: TRBJ2-1; len: 15; CDR3aa: CASSVGSDSYNEQFF
v_gene: TRBV7-2; j_gene: TRBJ1-1; len: 13; CDR3aa: CASSLAIRTEAFF
v_gene: TRBV6-1; j_gene: TRBJ2-3; len: 14; CDR3aa: CASSEGGNTDTQYF
v_gene: TRBV6-1; j_gene: TRBJ1-5; len: 13; CDR3aa: CASAREVDQPQHF
v_gene: TRBV5-6; j_gene: TRBJ2-5; len: 15; CDR3aa: CASSLLGPGEETQYF
v_gene: TRBV5-6; j_gene: TRBJ2-2; len: 19; CDR3aa: CASSQPGIVAGLVAGELFF
v_gene: TRBV2; j_gene: TRBJ1-1; len: 13; CDR3aa: CASSDRGRAEAFF
v_gene: TRBV6-5; j_gene: TRBJ2-7; len: 14; CDR3aa: CASRLSGGSLVQYF
v_gene: TRBV2; j_gene: TRBJ2-5; len: 13; CDR3aa: CASSGAYQETQYF
v_gene: TRBV7-9; j_gene: TRBJ2-7; len: 14; CDR3aa: CASSPGNSAYEQYF
v_gene: TRBV5-1; j_gene: TRBJ1-2; len: 15; CDR3aa: CASSLTGEGGYGYTF
v_gene: TRBV6-5; j_gene: TRBJ1-6; len: 14; CDR3aa: CASSITGGNSPLHF
v_gene: TRBV13; j_gene: TRBJ1-2; len: 13; CDR3aa: CASSYPAGPGYTF
v_gene: TRBV4-1; j_gene: TRBJ1-2; len: 13; CDR3aa: CASSQDRNYGYTF
v_gene: TRBV30; j_gene: TRBJ1-2; len: 14; CDR3aa: CAWSGTGGGYGYTF
v_gene: TRBV5-1; j_gene: TRBJ1-2; len: 15; CDR3aa: CASSVTWGGDYGYTF
v_gene: TRBV12-5; j_gene: TRBJ2-1; len: 14; CDR3aa: CASGSTSSYNEQFF
v_gene: TRBV6-1; j_gene: TRBJ2-4; len: 16; CDR3aa: CASSDGQELAKNIQYF
v_gene: TRBV6-1; j_gene: TRBJ1-6; len: 16; CDR3aa: CASSENWDTYNSPLHF
v_gene: TRBV28; j_gene: TRBJ1-2; len: 12; CDR3aa: CASSLKGYGYTF
v_gene: TRBV11-1; j_gene: TRBJ2-5; len: 13; CDR3aa: CASSPGLGETQYF
v_gene: TRBV13; j_gene: TRBJ2-1; len: 17; CDR3aa: CASSNSPRPAPYNEQFF
v_gene: TRBV4-3; j_gene: TRBJ2-2; len: 13; CDR3aa: CASKAQGTGELFF
v_gene: TRBV5-1; j_gene: TRBJ1-6; len: 18; CDR3aa: CASSPELQGSLYNSPLHF
v_gene: TRBV30; j_gene: TRBJ2-3; len: 12; CDR3aa: CAWSRARDTQYF
v_gene: TRBV4-3; j_gene: TRBJ2-3; len: 14; CDR3aa: CASSQDGGLDTQYF
v_gene: TRBV30; j_gene: TRBJ1-2; len: 18; CDR3aa: CAWSSTGTIPAGLYGYTF
v_gene: TRBV28; j_gene: TRBJ2-1; len: 18; CDR3aa: CASSSSSGLAGFYNEQFF
v_gene: TRBV6-5; j_gene: TRBJ1-5; len: 15; CDR3aa: CASSLGQGGNQPQHF
v_gene: TRBV18; j_gene: TRBJ2-2; len: 16; CDR3aa: CASSSNLAGDHGELFF
v_gene: TRBV18; j_gene: TRBJ2-7; len: 12; CDR3aa: CASSTAGNEQYF
v_gene: TRBV5-1; j_gene: TRBJ2-6; len: 18; CDR3aa: CASSLAGLAGTGANVLTF